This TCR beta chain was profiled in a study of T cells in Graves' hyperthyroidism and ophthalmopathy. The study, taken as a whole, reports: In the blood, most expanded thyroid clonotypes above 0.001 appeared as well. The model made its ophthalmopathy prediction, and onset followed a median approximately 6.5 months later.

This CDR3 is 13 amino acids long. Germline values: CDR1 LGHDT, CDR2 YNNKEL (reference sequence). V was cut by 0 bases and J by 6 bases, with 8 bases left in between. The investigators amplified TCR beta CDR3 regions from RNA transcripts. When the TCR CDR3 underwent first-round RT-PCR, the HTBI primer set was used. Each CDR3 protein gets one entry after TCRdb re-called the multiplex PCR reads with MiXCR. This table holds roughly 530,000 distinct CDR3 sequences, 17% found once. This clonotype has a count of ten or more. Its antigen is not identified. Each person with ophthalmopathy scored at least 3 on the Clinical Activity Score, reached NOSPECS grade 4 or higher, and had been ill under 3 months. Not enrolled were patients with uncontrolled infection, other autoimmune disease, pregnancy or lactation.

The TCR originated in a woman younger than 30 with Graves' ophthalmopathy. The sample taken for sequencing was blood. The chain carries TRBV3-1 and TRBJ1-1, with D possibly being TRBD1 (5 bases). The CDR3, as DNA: TGTGCCAGCAGCCAAGATCGGGGGTCTGAAGCTTTCTTT. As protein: CASSQDRGSEAFF.